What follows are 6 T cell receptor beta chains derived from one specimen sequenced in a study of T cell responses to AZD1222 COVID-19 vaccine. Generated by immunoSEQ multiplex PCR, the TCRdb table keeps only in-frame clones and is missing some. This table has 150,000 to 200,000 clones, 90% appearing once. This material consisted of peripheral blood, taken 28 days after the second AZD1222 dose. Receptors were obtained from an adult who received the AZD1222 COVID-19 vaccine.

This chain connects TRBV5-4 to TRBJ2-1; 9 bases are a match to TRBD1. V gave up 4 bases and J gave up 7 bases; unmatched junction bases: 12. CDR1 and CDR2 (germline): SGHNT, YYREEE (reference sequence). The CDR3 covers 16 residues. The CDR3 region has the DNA TGTGCCAGCAGCAGGACAGGGGAAGGCCGTTGGAATGAGCAGTTCTTC. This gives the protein CASSRTGEGRWNEQFF. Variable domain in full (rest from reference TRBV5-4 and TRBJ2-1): ETGVTQSPTHLIKTRGQQVTLRCSSQSGHNTVSWYQQALGQGPQFIFQYYREEENGRGNFPPRFSGLQFPNYSSELNVNALELDDSALYLCASSRTGEGRWNEQFFGPGTRLTVL.

The CDR3 DNA follows: TGTGCCGCCACAGGGGGCTCCTATAATTCACCCCTCCACTTT. It encodes CAATGGSYNSPLHF. The chain combines TRBV10-3 with TRBJ1-6; 8 bases are a match to TRBD1. CDR1 and CDR2 (germline): ENHRY, SYGVKD. The CDR3 length is 14 residues. V dropped 11 bases and J dropped 0; count of bases not matched to a gene: 3.

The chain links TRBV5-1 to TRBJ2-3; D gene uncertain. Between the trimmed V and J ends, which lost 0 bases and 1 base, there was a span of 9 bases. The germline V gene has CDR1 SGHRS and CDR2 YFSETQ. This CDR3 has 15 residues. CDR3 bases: TGCGCCAGCAGCTTGGGGCTGGTTGGCACAGATACGCAGTATTTT. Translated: CASSLGLVGTDTQYF.

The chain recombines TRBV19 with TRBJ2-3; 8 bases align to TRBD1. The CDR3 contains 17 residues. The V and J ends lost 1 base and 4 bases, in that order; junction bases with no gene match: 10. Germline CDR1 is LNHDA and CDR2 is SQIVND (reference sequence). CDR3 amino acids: CASSIARQGTSPDTQYF. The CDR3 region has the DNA TGTGCCAGTAGTATAGCCCGACAGGGGACCTCCCCAGATACGCAGTATTTT. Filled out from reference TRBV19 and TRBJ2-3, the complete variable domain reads DGGITQSPKYLFRKEGQNVTLSCEQNLNHDAMYWYRQDPGQGLRLIYYSQIVNDFQKGDIAEGYSVSREKKESFPLTVTSAQKNPTAFYLCASSIARQGTSPDTQYFGPGTRLTVL.

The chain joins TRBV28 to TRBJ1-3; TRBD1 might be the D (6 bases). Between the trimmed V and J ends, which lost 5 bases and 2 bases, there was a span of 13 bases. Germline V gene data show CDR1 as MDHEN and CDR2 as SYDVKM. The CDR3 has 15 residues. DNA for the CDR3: TGTGCCAGCAGTGAACAGGGAAGACCTGGAAACACCATATATTTT. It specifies CASSEQGRPGNTIYF.

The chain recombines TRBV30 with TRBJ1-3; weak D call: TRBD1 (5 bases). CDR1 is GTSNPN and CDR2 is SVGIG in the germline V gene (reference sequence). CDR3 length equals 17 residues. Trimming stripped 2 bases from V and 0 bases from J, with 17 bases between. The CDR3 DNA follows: TGTGCCTGGAGTAGCCGGGACGGAAGATCCTCTGGAAACACCATATATTTT. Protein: CAWSSRDGRSSGNTIYF.